This T cell receptor (beta chain) was identified in a study of blood T cell repertoires in COVID-19. Study information: The United States, Italy and Spain were the sources of the acute and convalescent COVID-19 samples.

Authors' methods: Estimated nucleated cell counts came from reference gene primer amplification. This table comes from immunoSEQ multiplex PCR, and its TCRdb copy is limited to in-frame clones, with some not included. The V and J calls and clone size were taken over from that table, and D and trimming were inferred from the DNA. Among roughly 150,000 clones listed, 65% to 85% were seen once. The CDR3 runs 12 residues. V lost 4 bases and J lost 18; bases outside the gene matches: 8. Recruitment covered 20 to 25 US areas and drew participants whose ages spanned roughly 18 to 90 years. In assigning cohorts, the study relied on participant-reported clinical history.

The sequenced sample consisted of PBMCs or T cells enriched from blood (not recorded which). The sequence was obtained from a woman in her thirties or forties with acute COVID-19. This chain joins TRBV12-3 or TRBV12-4 and TRBJ1-6, with 8 bases identical to TRBD1. In DNA form, the CDR3 reads TGTGCCAGCAGTTCCGGGGACAGGTCGACCCACTTT. Protein sequence: CASSSGDRSTHF.